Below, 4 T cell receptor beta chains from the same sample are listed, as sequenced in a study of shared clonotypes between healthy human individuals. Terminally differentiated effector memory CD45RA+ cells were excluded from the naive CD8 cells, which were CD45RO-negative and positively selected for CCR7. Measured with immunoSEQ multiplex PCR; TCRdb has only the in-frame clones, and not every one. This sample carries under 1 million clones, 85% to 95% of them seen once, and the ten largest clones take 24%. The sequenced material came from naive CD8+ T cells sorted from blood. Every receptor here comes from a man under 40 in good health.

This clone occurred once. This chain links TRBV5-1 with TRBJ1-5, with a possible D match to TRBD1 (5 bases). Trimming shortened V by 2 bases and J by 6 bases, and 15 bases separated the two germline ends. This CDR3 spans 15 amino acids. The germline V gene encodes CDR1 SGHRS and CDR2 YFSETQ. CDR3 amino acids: CASSFDGARSQPQHF. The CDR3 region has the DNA TGCGCCAGCAGCTTTGATGGGGCGCGGAGTCAGCCCCAGCATTTT.

In DNA form, the CDR3 reads TGTGCCAGCAGTGAAGCGCTGGGGTTTAGGGACGCAAATCGGGATGAAAAACTGTTTTTT. Protein sequence: CASSEALGFRDANRDEKLFF. The rearrangement links TRBV6-1 to TRBJ1-4; TRBD1 might be the D (5 bases). The germline V and J ends were trimmed by 0 bases and 6 bases, with 26 bases remaining between them. There are 20 residues in the CDR3. The germline V gene has CDR1 MNHNS and CDR2 SASEGT.

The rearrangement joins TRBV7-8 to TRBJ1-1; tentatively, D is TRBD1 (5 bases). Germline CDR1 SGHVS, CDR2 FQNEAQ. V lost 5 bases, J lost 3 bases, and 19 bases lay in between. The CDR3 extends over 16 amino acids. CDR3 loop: CASSHSGGARDTEAFF. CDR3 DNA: TGTGCCAGCAGCCATTCCGGCGGGGCGCGGGACACTGAAGCTTTCTTT.

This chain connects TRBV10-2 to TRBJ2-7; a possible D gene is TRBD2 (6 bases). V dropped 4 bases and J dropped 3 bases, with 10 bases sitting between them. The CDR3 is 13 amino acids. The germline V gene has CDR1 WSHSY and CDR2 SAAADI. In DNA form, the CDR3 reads TGCGCCAGCAGTGTGACTAGTGACTACGAGCAGTACTTC. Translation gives CASSVTSDYEQYF.